This T cell receptor beta chain came from a study of blood T cell repertoires in COVID-19. As for the study in general: Acute-phase and convalescent COVID-19 samples originated in the United States, Italy and Spain. Sources were T cells, B-cell-depleted T cells, or PBMCs; the material itself was cDNA or gDNA.

Per the original data handling: By means of reference gene primer amplification, nucleated cell counts were estimated. TCRdb keeps only in-frame clones here, not all; method: immunoSEQ multiplex PCR. The V and J calls and clone size come from that table; D and trimming were worked out from the DNA. The repertoire consists of 200,000 to 300,000 clones, with approximately 90% occurring once and the leading ten covering 3.5% to 4.5%. In germline, CDR1 is MNHEY, CDR2 SVGEGT. This CDR3 comprises 16 residues. Trimming at V came to 0 bases and at J to 8 bases, leaving 4 bases not matched to a gene. The sequenced sample was peripheral blood. The rearrangement uses TRBV6-2 or TRBV6-3 and TRBJ1-6, with 10 bases matching TRBD1. The TCR originated in a woman between 40 and 50 years old with acute or convalescent COVID-19. For the CDR3, the DNA is TGTGCCAGCAGTTACTCCCGGGACAGGGGTTATTCACCCCTCCACTTT. It yields the protein CASSYSRDRGYSPLHF.